The T cell receptor beta chain under discussion was sequenced for a study of radiation and T cells in renal cell carcinoma. The method was immunoSEQ multiplex PCR; TCRdb's version includes in-frame clones alone and lacks a portion of them. The table has around 99,000 clones, 84% seen once. Time point here: blood 4 weeks post-SBRT, at nephrectomy. Noted treatment: 15 Gy SBRT to primary tumor, nephrectomy 4 weeks later. Nephrectomy followed 15 Gy stereotactic body radiation by 4 weeks. After SBRT, blood was collected at 2 and 4 weeks, plus baseline. Unmatched junction bases numbered 3, after V lost 3 bases and J lost 0 bases. Germline CDR1 and CDR2: MNHEY and SMNVEV (reference sequence). The length of the CDR3 is 15 residues.

Here the sequenced sample was blood, taken from a patient whose treatment included radiotherapy and nephrectomy. This chain links TRBV27 with TRBJ2-7; 9 nucleotides line up with TRBD2. The sequence came from a man in his 60s with renal cell carcinoma. The CDR3 spells CASSLGSGSSYEQYF. The CDR3 DNA is TGTGCCAGCAGTTTGGGTAGCGGGAGCTCCTACGAGCAGTACTTC.